The next 26 T cell receptor beta chains were all read from a single sample in a study of T cells expressing NK-cell markers. One entry per CDR3 protein, without DNA, is what TCRdb gives after re-calling the 5' RACE reads. There are fewer than 550,000 distinct CDR3 sequences in the sample, with over 1.3% held by the top ten. Sequences were obtained from blood T cells: a sorted CD56 or NKG2C T cell subset, CD4+ or CD8+ T cells, or bulk PBMC T cells (not recorded which). Source of these receptors: a woman between 45 and 60 years old in good health.

V is TRBV6-5 and J is TRBJ2-5; the TCRdb call, TRBD1, lacks DNA for checking. This CDR3 has 15 residues. Germline CDR1 and CDR2: MNHEY and SVGAGI. The CDR3 sequence: CASSSATGGEETQYF.

The chain carries TRBV7-3 and TRBJ2-2; the TCRdb call, TRBD2, lacks DNA for checking. This CDR3 comprises 15 residues. The V gene's germline CDR1 is SGHTA and CDR2 FQGTGA. The CDR3 sequence is CASSVKGGGAGELFF.

The gene calls are TRBV7-9 and TRBJ2-1; TCRdb selects TRBD1, and the lack of DNA leaves this call unchecked. Germline-derived CDR1 and CDR2 are SEHNR and FQNEAQ (reference sequence). The CDR3 has 14 amino acids. The CDR3 protein is CASVEGGAYNEQFF.

The chain links TRBV20-1 to TRBJ1-5; TCRdb proposes TRBD1, but this gene call is untestable without DNA. The germline CDR1 and CDR2 sequences are DFQATT and SNEGSKA (reference sequence). This CDR3 comprises 14 residues. CDR3 sequence reads: CSAPTGPSNQPQHF.

The chain carries TRBV11-2 and TRBJ1-2; with no DNA, the TCRdb D assignment of TRBD1 cannot be verified. Germline V lookup: CDR1 SGHAT, CDR2 FQNNGV. The CDR3 is 13 amino acids. CDR3 protein: CASSRPPLSGYTF.

This sequence joins TRBV20-1 and TRBJ2-7; TCRdb's D gene call, TRBD2, goes unchecked for lack of DNA. Germline V lookup: CDR1 DFQATT, CDR2 SNEGSKA (reference sequence). This CDR3 comprises 14 residues. The CDR3 spells CSATPSGKTHEQYF.

The rearrangement uses TRBV4-1 and TRBJ2-3; with no DNA, the TCRdb D assignment of TRBD1 cannot be verified. Germline CDR1 reads MGHRA; CDR2 reads YSYEKL. The CDR3 is 16 amino acids. CDR3 in amino acids: CASSQDPQGFTDTQYF.

The gene calls are TRBV5-1 and TRBJ2-5. Looked up from germline, CDR1 is SGHRS and CDR2 is YFSETQ. CDR3 size: 14 residues. Here the CDR3 reads CASSFTENVETQYF.

The chain employs TRBV14 and TRBJ2-7. The germline V gene has CDR1 SGHDN and CDR2 FVKESK. This CDR3 has 16 amino acids. This CDR3 reads CASSQVISPKSHEQYF.

The V gene is TRBV20-1, the J gene TRBJ2-5. The CDR3 spans 14 residues. Germline V gene data show CDR1 as DFQATT and CDR2 as SNEGSKA (reference sequence). CDR3 loop: CSARDWRKQETQYF.

The chain links TRBV30 to TRBJ1-5. CDR1 and CDR2 (germline): GTSNPN, SVGIG (reference sequence). The CDR3 length is 12 residues. CDR3 sequence reads: CAWKVDSMAQHF.

This chain joins TRBV4-1 and TRBJ1-4. The CDR3 loop spans 11 amino acids. Germline lookup yields CDR1 MGHRA and CDR2 YSYEKL. The chain's CDR3 is CASRINEKLFF.

This chain joins TRBV10-3 and TRBJ2-3; TCRdb selects TRBD2, and the lack of DNA leaves this call unchecked. The CDR3 is made up of 13 amino acids. Germline CDR1 ENHRY, CDR2 SYGVKD. CDR3 sequence: CAIQAGAGDTQYF.

The rearrangement joins TRBV2 to TRBJ2-7; the TRBD1 assignment by TCRdb is unverifiable without DNA. This CDR3 contains 14 residues. Germline V gives CDR1 SNHLY, CDR2 FYNNEI. CDR3 protein: CASSVNRGYAEQYF.

This chain joins TRBV7-9 and TRBJ2-2; TCRdb reports TRBD2, a call that lacks DNA to check it against. The CDR3 totals 15 residues. Germline CDR1 SEHNR, CDR2 FQNEAQ (reference sequence). The CDR3 loop reads CASSRGGVFTGELFF.

This chain connects TRBV11-2 to TRBJ2-3; there is no DNA to check the TCRdb D call of TRBD2. Germline values: CDR1 SGHAT, CDR2 FQNNGV. The CDR3 sequence is 18 residues long. The CDR3 loop reads CASSFLPPLAGRGDTQYF. The full variable domain, rest sourced from reference TRBV11-2 and TRBJ2-3, is EAGVAQSPRYKIIEKRQSVAFWCNPISGHATLYWYQQILGQGPKLLIQFQNNGVVDDSQLPKDRFSAERLKGVDSTLKIQPAKLEDSAVYLCASSFLPPLAGRGDTQYFGPGTRLTVL.

The chain joins TRBV7-9 to TRBJ2-5; TCRdb indicates TRBD2, and absent DNA this call remains unverified. The V gene's germline CDR1 is SEHNR and CDR2 FQNEAQ (reference sequence). CDR3 length: 14 amino acids. The CDR3 here is CASGTSGRSETQYF.

The V call is TRBV6-1, the J call TRBJ1-5. There are 13 residues in the CDR3. Per the germline V gene, CDR1 is MNHNS and CDR2 is SASEGT. CDR3 sequence reads: CASTEVGERPQHF.

The chain recombines TRBV4-1 with TRBJ2-5; TCRdb indicates TRBD2, and absent DNA this call remains unverified. CDR1 and CDR2 (germline): MGHRA, YSYEKL. The CDR3 loop spans 17 amino acids. The CDR3 sequence is CASSQGLPGTTQETQYF.

The rearrangement links TRBV21-1 to TRBJ2-3. TRBV21-1 is a pseudogene segment. The CDR3 spans 15 residues. CDR3 in amino acids: CASSKGHGDTDTQYF.

The chain links TRBV25-1 to TRBJ2-5. The CDR3 length is 15 residues. Looked up from germline, CDR1 is MGHDK and CDR2 is SYGVNS. The CDR3 sequence: CASSEFYGQKETQYF.

The V and J genes are TRBV10-3 and TRBJ2-1; checking the TCRdb D call of TRBD2 is not possible without DNA. The CDR3 has 13 amino acids. The germline CDR1 and CDR2 sequences are ENHRY and SYGVKD. The CDR3 sequence is CATGLAGEHEQFF.

CDR3 amino acids: CASTRDRTSNEAFF. The rearrangement links TRBV18 to TRBJ1-1; no DNA is available, so the TRBD1 call from TCRdb remains unchecked. The CDR3 runs to 14 residues. Germline V lookup: CDR1 KGHSH, CDR2 LQKENI.

V usage is TRBV29-1 and J usage is TRBJ2-3; the TCRdb call, TRBD2, lacks DNA for checking. CDR1 and CDR2 (germline): SQVTM, ANQGSEA. This CDR3 spans 14 amino acids. The CDR3 region is CSVSGRQGTDTQYF.

V is TRBV30 and J is TRBJ1-1; with no DNA, the TCRdb D assignment of TRBD1 cannot be verified. The germline V gene encodes CDR1 GTSNPN and CDR2 SVGIG (reference sequence). The CDR3 has 13 amino acids. The CDR3 is CAWRPGVNTEAFF.

The CDR3 spells CASSVVASGNTIYF. The gene calls are TRBV6-1 and TRBJ1-3. The CDR3 is 14 residues long. Per germline, CDR1 MNHNS and CDR2 SASEGT.